Below are 15 T cell receptor beta chains sequenced from a single sample in a study of tumor-infiltrating lymphocytes in primary liver carcinoma. Making TCR beta cDNA involved 400 to 600 ng total RNA and a constant-region primer. Libraries covering TCR beta were generated through three nested multiplex PCR rounds (using a slightly modified ARM-PCR). For about 11 cycles apiece, the opening two PCR rounds ran with TRBV1-TRBV30 forward primers and a C-beta reverse primer. TCRdb re-called the multiplex PCR reads through MiXCR, storing one row per CDR3 protein. The sample lists 45,000 to 65,000 distinct CDR3 sequences, around 77% occurring once. Co-extraction yielded RNA and DNA from around 20-30 mg of unsorted bulk tissue. The sequenced sample was liver tumor tissue from sampling region 5. Described subset: tumor region T5, tumor centre. Receptor source: a man in his forties with primary liver carcinoma and hepatitis B virus infection.

The genes are TRBV6-2 or TRBV6-3 and TRBJ2-1; 8 bases match TRBD2. The CDR3 spans 15 residues. In germline, CDR1 is MNHEY, CDR2 SVGEGT. The CDR3 is CVNSRRLLAANEQFF. The CDR3 DNA reads TGTGTGAACAGTCGACGACTACTAGCGGCCAATGAGCAGTTCTTC.

This rearrangement joins TRBV29-1 to TRBJ2-1, with D uncertain. The CDR3 sequence is 12 residues long. Germline V CDR1 and CDR2: SQVTM, ANQGSEA. Trimming pared 8 bases from V and 8 bases from J, leaving 16 bases between. CDR3 loop: CSFRTAMDEQFF. CDR3 DNA: TGCAGCTTTCGTACCGCTATGGATGAGCAGTTCTTC.

Comment on this clonotype: Germline and junction disagree at one end, which may indicate a read error. The J gene is TRBJ2-1, the V gene TRBV10-2; possible D gene TRBD2, 5 bases. The CDR3 totals 12 residues. The germline V gene encodes CDR1 WSHSY and CDR2 SAAADI. DNA of the CDR3: TGCTCCAGCGGTTTTGGTCAGAATGAGCAGCTCTTC. Encoded protein: CSSGFGQNEQLF.

Concerning this clonotype: Because the CDR3 is missing its conserved closing phenylalanine or tryptophan, this is likely a read error. Because the CDR3's place on the DNA is in doubt, the DNA is left out and the CDR3 is given as listed by TCRdb. This chain uses TRBV6-6 with TRBJ1-1; whether TRBD1, the table's D call, matches the DNA was not checked. The CDR3 adds up to 13 amino acids, both ends counted. The V gene's germline CDR1 is MNHNY and CDR2 SVGAGI (reference sequence). The CDR3: CAGSTGGTTEASS.

As to this clonotype: The junction does not match germline at one end; this may be a read error. V and J are TRBV5-4 and TRBJ2-5, with D unclear. CDR3 size: 14 residues. The germline CDR1 and CDR2 sequences are SGHNT and YYREEE (reference sequence). This CDR3 is CVSSPAQIGETQYF. Here the CDR3 DNA reads TGTGTCAGCAGCCCAGCACAGATCGGGGAGACCCAGTACTTC.

In regard to this clonotype: A junction boundary mismatches the germline segment, possibly from a read error. The chain employs TRBV4-3 and TRBJ2-3, with 15 bases matching TRBD2. Germline V CDR1 and CDR2: LGHNA, YSLEER. The CDR3 is 19 residues long. CDR3 nucleotides: TGCGCCAGCGGCCAAGATCGGACTAGCGGGAGGGCCCTTGTAGATACGCAGTATTTT. This gives the protein CASGQDRTSGRALVDTQYF.

Comments on this clonotype: A much larger clone sits a single nucleotide away, making a read error possible. The CDR3 protein is CASSTALAAYSEQFF. DNA for the CDR3: TGTGCCAGTAGTACCGCACTAGCGGCTTACAGTGAGCAGTTCTTC. The J gene is TRBJ2-1, the V gene TRBV19; TRBD2 aligns across 8 bases. Germline lookup yields CDR1 LNHDA and CDR2 SQIVND (reference sequence). The length of the CDR3 is 15 residues. Using reference TRBV19 and TRBJ2-1 for the parts outside the CDR3, the full variable domain is DGGITQSPKYLFRKEGQNVTLSCEQNLNHDAMYWYRQDPGQGLRLIYYSQIVNDFQKGDIAEGYSVSREKKESFPLTVTSAQKNPTAFYLCASSTALAAYSEQFFGPGTRLTVL.

A word on this clonotype: The junction does not match germline at one end; this may be a read error. The J gene is TRBJ2-3, the V gene TRBV14, with 9 nucleotides matching TRBD2. Germline V gene sequence: CDR1 SGHDN, CDR2 FVKESK. CDR3 length equals 19 residues. The CDR3 region has the DNA TGTGCCAGCAGTCAAGACCGGACTAGCGAGGTTGTTAGCACAGATGCGAAGTATTTT. Translated: CASSQDRTSEVVSTDAKYF.

The sample holds one count of this clonotype. An end of the junction does not agree with germline; a read error may underlie this. This sequence joins TRBV6-1 and TRBJ2-1; no definite D call. This CDR3 spans 16 amino acids. Germline CDR1 is MNHNS and CDR2 is SASEGT. The CDR3 here is CASSDPTKSSYNEQFF. In DNA form, the CDR3 reads TGTGCCAGCAGTGACCCGACAAAAAGCTCCTACAATGAGCAATTTTTC.

In the case of this clonotype: The junction differs from germline at one of its ends, possibly a read error. The rearrangement uses TRBV13 and TRBJ1-6; 7 nucleotides align to TRBD1. The CDR3 is made up of 16 amino acids. Germline loops: CDR1 PRHDT, CDR2 FYEKMQ (reference sequence). The CDR3 DNA reads TGTGTCAGCAGCTCACCCGGGGACAGAGGCGATTCACTCCTCCACTTT. Translated: CVSSSPGDRGDSLLHF.

A single count supports this clonotype. At one end, the junction sequence differs from germline, possibly due to a read error. The chain recombines TRBV4-2 with TRBJ2-1, with D perhaps assigned TRBD1 or TRBD2 (5 bases each). Germline V gives CDR1 LGHNA, CDR2 YNFKEQ. The CDR3 has 16 residues. CDR3 DNA sequence: TGTGCCAGCAATCCCCGGGACGGTCAGGGTATTCATGAGCGGTTCTTC. Translation gives CASNPRDGQGIHERFF.

A note on this clonotype: One end of the junction fails to match germline, which may point to a read error. CDR3 nucleotides: TGTGCCAGCAACTTATTCGCGGTCGGCGTCAGCACAGATACGCAGTATTTT. This translates into CASNLFAVGVSTDTQYF. This chain uses TRBV11-2 with TRBJ2-3; D is ambiguous. The CDR3 has 17 amino acids. CDR1 is SGHAT and CDR2 is FQNNGV in the germline V gene.

The count of this clonotype is one. The germline gene is not matched at one end of the junction; a read error may be the cause. The chain has TRBV4-3 and TRBJ2-3, with 11 nucleotides matching TRBD2. The CDR3 contains 19 residues. Germline CDR1 LGHNA, CDR2 YSLEER. CDR3 amino acids: CVSSQDRVSGRALIDTQYF. The CDR3 bases are TGCGTCAGCAGCCAAGATCGGGTTAGCGGGAGGGCCCTCATAGATACGCAGTATTTT.

With regard to this clonotype: Given the absence of the conserved phenylalanine or tryptophan at the CDR3 end, a read error is likely. The rearrangement links TRBV11-2 to TRBJ2-2; possibly TRBD1 or TRBD2 for D (5 bases each). Germline values: CDR1 SGHAT, CDR2 FQNNGV. This CDR3 has 15 residues. The CDR3 here is CASNLAPGRTGELFL. CDR3 bases: TGTGCCAGCAACTTAGCCCCGGGACGGACCGGGGAGCTGTTTTTA.

In regard to this clonotype: Since a much larger clone is just one base distant, this may be a read error. The chain combines TRBV5-4 with TRBJ1-1; D is unclear. The CDR3 is 14 amino acids. From germline, CDR1 is SGHNT and CDR2 YYREEE (reference sequence). CDR3 loop: CPSSLGVGSTEAFF. CDR3 nucleotide sequence: TGTCCCAGCAGCTTGGGTGTGGGGAGCACTGAAGCTTTCTTT.